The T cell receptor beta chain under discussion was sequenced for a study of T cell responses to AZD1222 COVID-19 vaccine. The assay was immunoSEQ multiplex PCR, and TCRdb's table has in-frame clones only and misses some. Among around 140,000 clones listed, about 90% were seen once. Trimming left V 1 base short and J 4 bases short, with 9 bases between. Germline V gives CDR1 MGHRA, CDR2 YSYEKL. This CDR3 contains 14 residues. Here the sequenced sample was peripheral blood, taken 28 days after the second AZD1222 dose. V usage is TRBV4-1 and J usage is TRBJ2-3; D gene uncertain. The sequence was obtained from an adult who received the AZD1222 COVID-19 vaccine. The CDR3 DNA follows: TGCGCCAGCAGCCAAGGGTTAGTTGCAGATACGCAGTATTTT. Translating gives CASSQGLVADTQYF.